This T cell receptor beta chain was profiled in a study of cytomegalovirus exposure and HLA in healthy donors (dated by TCRdb to between 2016 and 2019). About the study as a whole: An earlier analysis of around 600 of the donors reported roughly 270 Gb of sequence data and 117 million unique TCR beta sequences from 150 million to 200 million T cells. An early release that covered fewer than 800 HLA-typed donors contained approximately 300 gigabases of sequencing data and tens of millions of unique TCR sequences. Of the roughly 410 genotyped donors, 81% were placed in the genetic ancestry cluster associated with self-reported Caucasian donors. The study aimed to test whether signatures of past pathogen exposure could be identified by cataloging public T cell receptors. Using immunosequencing, the study profiled T cell repertoires from around 680 subjects and related those repertoires to cytomegalovirus serostatus. A separate validation cohort of over 95 different subjects was used in addition to the roughly 720-subject first cohort. The study combined high-throughput TCR immunosequencing, statistical association of individual TCRs with disease status, and machine learning to predict cytomegalovirus infection status. A later analysis re-examined previously published TCR beta repertoires from around 670 donors and added high-resolution HLA genotyping to investigate patterns of TCR occurrence. The later analysis used no new phenotypic data to find candidate immune exposures, relying instead on TCR beta sequences and their occurrence across donors. In an earlier analysis of roughly 540 of the donors, high-throughput TCR beta sequencing was used to judge whether each TCR beta V gene segment behaved as functional or pseudogenic. Donor age, sex, ethnicity and CMV serostatus were compiled together with the repertoire data. In a later genetic analysis, genome-wide SNP genotypes for about three fifths of the roughly 670 donors were used, and that subset was treated as a discovery cohort. All discovery cohort repertoires had been generated on a single sequencing platform. Both class I and class II loci were covered by HLA typing, at four-digit resolution. Typing coverage differed by locus: A, B, C, DRB1 and DQB1 were typed in roughly 620-630 donors, DQA1 in about 500, DPA1 in nearly 610, and DPB1 in just under 490. Because of strong linkage in the cohort, roughly five DR-DQ haplotypes were treated as single units for association and clustering. Among 300 to 500 genotyped donors of the cohort, an average of around 250,000 unique TCR beta nucleotide sequences was sequenced per donor, of which about 19% were non-productive. The study at large found these results: Broadly in line with IMGT annotations, most TCR beta V segments showed up in productive rearrangements about 87% or about 30% of the time in an earlier analysis of approximately 640 of the donors. Linkage disequilibrium might explain the correlated functional status among segregating V segments, but an unknown experimental factor could not be excluded. In a later analysis, TCR association rates were found to vary across HLA loci, with the most associated TCRs seen for DRB1 alleles and the fewest for HLA-C alleles. Strong co-occurrence of HLA alleles, especially DR and DQ, made assigning TCR associations to individual alleles difficult. In a later analysis, several top co-occurrence clusters were reported to appear linked to parvovirus B19, influenza, CMV and Epstein-Barr virus. A group of highly shared sequence variants was considered likely to be a technical artifact of the sequencing pipeline. A further reported finding was that TCR beta sequences accurately predicted the HLA-A and HLA-B alleles for most subjects in the first cohort. The only immune exposure information available for the cohort was CMV serostatus. Specific HLA alleles were associated with 15,000 to 20,000 TCR beta sequences at a false discovery rate of 0.05 in a later analysis. Presence/absence analyses assumed roughly uniform sequencing depth across donors, an assumption that may not hold. Compared with equally common non-associated chains, HLA-associated TCR beta chains in a later analysis were more clonally expanded and had lower generation probabilities. The authors suggested that the approach could potentially be extended to other disease states and immunological phenotypes. Most TCR sequences were observed very rarely across donors, whereas some public TCRs were present in many individuals. In this cohort, only TCR beta chains were sequenced, and detectable features were limited by the absence of alpha or paired-chain data. Because counts were too low, roughly 17 rarely observed V segments, including chromosome 9 orphons, were left out of the earlier analysis of 587 of the donors. Because HLA typing was missing for some donors at each locus, association tests included only the typed subset. The 87-base-pair reads could not distinguish some IMGT-functional V segments, including TRBV6-2 and TRBV6-3, so those segments were excluded. V-gene and J-gene trimming of TCR beta chains was associated with a missense DCLRE1C variant in a later genetic analysis, and the association was replicated in an independent cohort. In a later analysis, most CMV-associated TCR beta chains were found to appear HLA-restricted, with HLA associations seemingly driven largely by CMV exposure. In vitro tests confirmed that a few of the cytomegalovirus-associated TCR beta chains recognize cytomegalovirus antigens. The classifier was reported to diagnose cytomegalovirus status with high specificity and sensitivity in both the original cohort and the validation cohort. A later genetic analysis reported fewer N-insertions in productive TCRs among donors in an Asian-associated ancestry cluster than the roughly 720-donor mean. In the study, around 150 TCR beta chains were listed as associated with cytomegalovirus.

The library was prepared using the immunoSEQ multiplex PCR assay. For the multiplex PCR, a mixture combining 60 forward primers for TCR Vbeta segments and 13 reverse primers for TCR Jbeta segments was used. A multiplex PCR assay on genomic DNA amplified the CDR3 region of rearranged TCR beta genes. The amplified TCR beta libraries were sequenced on the Illumina HiSeq System as 87-base-pair reads. Per the authors' processing: A later analysis counted approximately 76 million unique TCR beta chains across the 666 repertoires, and around 12 million of these chains were shared by at least two donors. To remove PCR and sequencing errors, raw reads were error-corrected and collapsed into unique sequences using a nearest-neighbor algorithm that merged closely related sequences. To assign V, D and J gene segments, CDR3 sequences were aligned to IMGT reference sequences. Each retained sequence needed at least a six-nucleotide match to both a V gene segment and a J gene segment. A rearrangement counted as productive if the CDR3 had no stop codons and remained in frame with V and J, and every other rearrangement counted as non-productive. Following IMGT convention, CDR3 was defined as the stretch from the second conserved V-encoded cysteine to the conserved J-encoded phenylalanine. In an earlier analysis of around 600 of the donors, sequences lacking an unambiguous match to a single V gene segment were excluded. In an earlier analysis of some 590 of the donors, a V segment was called functional when productive rearrangements were above 56.7%, and segregating when the standard deviation between donors exceeded 5%. To diagnose cytomegalovirus status from the catalog of TCR beta chain sequences, a statistical classification framework was built. A later analysis assigned V and J genes by comparing TCR nucleotide sequences with IMGT/GENE-DB human TR gene sequences. The TCRdist pipeline was used in a later analysis to assign CDR3 sequences and most-parsimonious VDJ recombination scenarios. In a later analysis, every TCR beta chain was defined by the combination of its CDR3 amino acid sequence and its V-gene family, and reads without a unique V-gene family were dropped. In a later analysis, several hundred highly shared, low-generation-probability nucleotide sequences were removed to address suspected cross-contamination and a sequencing artifact. In a later analysis, a clonal expansion index for each public chain was calculated from normalized within-repertoire ranks of inferred template counts. A later analysis computed generation probabilities with a VDJ recombination model fitted to out-of-frame rearrangements, and checked the results against IGoR. In a later analysis, hypergeometric tests were used to score TCR-TCR, TCR-HLA and TCR-CMV co-occurrence, with a repertoire-size bias correction applied to TCR pairs. To estimate false discovery rates, a later analysis permuted the HLA or CMV assignments 20 times. In a later analysis, co-occurring TCRs were grouped with DBSCAN, and TCRdist sequence similarity was added when clustering was performed within HLA-allele-positive subsets. Repertoires with fewer than 30,000 or more than 120,000 public chains, plus five repertoires with anomalous nucleotide sharing, were excluded from co-occurrence clustering. The source is immuneACCESS, and TCRdb retained only in-frame sequences with V and J called. Part of the clones is not carried over; for the studies checked, unresolved V genes explain less than half of this, and the remainder is unexplained. V and J calls plus clone size are reproduced from that table; the DNA served to infer D and trimming. For this sample the table gives 200,000 to 250,000 clones, of which 78% were detected only once. Over 3.5% of the sample belongs to the ten largest clones.

Notes on this clone: Its antigen is not yet known. No clone much larger than this one lies a single base away; base qualities are absent.

V lost 4 bases and J lost 2 bases; the stretch between them is 19 bases long. CDR1 SEHNR and CDR2 FQNEAQ are derived from the germline V gene (reference sequence). Reading from cysteine to phenylalanine, the CDR3 counts 17 amino acids. The CDR3 DNA has 51 bases and is translated from base 1. The cohort consisted of 666 healthy bone marrow donors. Cohort members were all nominally healthy when sampled, although unrecorded immune exposures were likely present. The donor tested CMV seronegative, placing the donor among the 350 or so seronegative members of the cohort. Every donor gave a peripheral blood sample, and the peripheral blood mononuclear cells from that sample were used for TCR beta sequencing. The Qiagen DNeasy Blood Extraction Kit was used to extract genomic DNA from the blood cell samples.

The clonotype comes from a male donor in good health and CMV-seronegative. The chain is assembled from TRBV7-9 and TRBJ2-3, with TRBD2 as a weak D call on 6 bases. Sequenced input: PBMCs. DNA sequence: TGTGCCAGCAGCTCCTGGGGTGTGCGGGACCCCACAGATACGCAGTATTTT. This translates into CASSSWGVRDPTDTQYF. When the CDR3 is completed using the reference TRBV7-9 and TRBJ2-3 genes on either side, the full variable domain is DTGVSQNPRHKITKRGQNVTFRCDPISEHNRLYWYRQTLGQGPEFLTYFQNEAQLEKSRLLSDRFSAERPKGSFSTLEIQRTEQGDSAMYLCASSSWGVRDPTDTQYFGPGTRLTVL.